A selection of T cell receptor beta chains follows, all from one sample in a study of blood T cell repertoires in COVID-19. The assay was immunoSEQ multiplex PCR, and TCRdb's table has in-frame clones only and misses some. The profile shows around 250,000 clones, around 84% of them singletons. The sample consisted of peripheral blood. These receptors all come from a woman in her sixties or seventies with active or convalescent COVID-19. CDR3s include the opening cysteine and the closing phenylalanine or tryptophan. Fields, in order: V gene, D gene, clone size, CDR3 length, J gene, CDR3 DNA, CDR3 protein. A D gene is named only where the DNA matches it firmly. Clone size, where shown, is once, few, many, or a class for clones that have expanded.

TRBV7-2,TRBD1,NA,16,TRBJ1-6,TGTGCCAGCAGCCCTTTAGGACAGGAAGGTAATTCACCCCTCCACTTT,CASSPLGQEGNSPLHF
TRBV20-1,NA,NA,13,TRBJ1-5,TGCAGTGCTAGTTTACAGGCCAATCAGCCCCAGCATTTT,CSASLQANQPQHF
TRBV5-1,TRBD1,NA,17,TRBJ1-2,TGCGCCAGCAGCTCGACGTCGACAGGGAAAAGAGTCGATGGCTACACCTTC,CASSSTSTGKRVDGYTF
TRBV21-1,NA,NA,21,TRBJ2-6,TGTGCCAGCAGCAAACTAGGGAAACGATCCAGGGTTGACTCTGGGGCCAACGTCCTGACTTTC,CASSKLGKRSRVDSGANVLTF
TRBV6-5,TRBD1,NA,14,TRBJ1-1,TGTGCCAGCAGACCGGGACAGGAAAGAACTGAAGCTTTCTTT,CASRPGQERTEAFF
TRBV2,TRBD1,NA,14,TRBJ2-2,TGTGCCACCCAACAGGGGGCGCCCGCCGGGGAGCTGTTTTTT,CATQQGAPAGELFF
TRBV4-3,NA,NA,17,TRBJ2-7,TGCGCCAGCAGCCAAGGCTACAAAATGACAGGTGTTTACGAGCAGTACTTC,CASSQGYKMTGVYEQYF
TRBV12-3/TRBV12-4,NA,NA,13,TRBJ1-2,TGTGCCAGCAGTTTGAGAGGGGGTCTTGGCTACACCTTC,CASSLRGGLGYTF
TRBV7-6,TRBD2,NA,15,TRBJ2-7,TGTGCCAGCAGCTTATCCGGGACTAGCATTTACGAGCAGTACTTC,CASSLSGTSIYEQYF
TRBV23-1,NA,once,16,TRBJ1-2,TGCGCCAGCAGTCAATCGGGGCAAATAAGGTACTATGGCTACACCTTC,CASSQSGQIRYYGYTF
TRBV7-8,NA,once,14,TRBJ2-5,TGTGCCAGCAGCCTCATAGATCGTGGAGAGACCCAGTACTTC,CASSLIDRGETQYF
TRBV5-5,NA,NA,13,TRBJ2-7,TGTGCCAGCAGCTCCCTAGGAGCGGGCGAGCAGTACTTC,CASSSLGAGEQYF
TRBV28,NA,once,15,TRBJ1-3,TGTGCCAGCAGTTTAGGAGGGAGTGGTGGAAACACCATATATTTT,CASSLGGSGGNTIYF